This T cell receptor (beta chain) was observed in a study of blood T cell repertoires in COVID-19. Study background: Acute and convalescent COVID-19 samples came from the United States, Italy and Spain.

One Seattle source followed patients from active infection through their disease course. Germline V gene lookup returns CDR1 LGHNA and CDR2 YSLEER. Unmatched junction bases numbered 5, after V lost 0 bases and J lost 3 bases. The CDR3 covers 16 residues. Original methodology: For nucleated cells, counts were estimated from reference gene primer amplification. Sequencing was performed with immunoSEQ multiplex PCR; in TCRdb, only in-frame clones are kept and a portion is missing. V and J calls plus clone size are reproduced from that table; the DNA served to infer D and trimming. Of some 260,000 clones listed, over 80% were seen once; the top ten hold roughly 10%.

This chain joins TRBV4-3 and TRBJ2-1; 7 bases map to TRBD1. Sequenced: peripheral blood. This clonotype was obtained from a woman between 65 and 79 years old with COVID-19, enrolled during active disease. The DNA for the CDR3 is TGCGCCAGCAGCCAAGATGGCGCAGGGGGCTACAATGAGCAGTTCTTC. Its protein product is CASSQDGAGGYNEQFF.